These 20 T cell receptor beta chains were all obtained from the same sample, sequenced in a study of shared clonotypes between healthy human individuals. Method: immunoSEQ multiplex PCR; TCRdb's copy keeps in-frame clones and lacks some. The table includes nearly 2 million clones, about 95% detected once. CD45RO-negative CD8 cells positively selected for CCR7 made up the naive population, which excluded terminally differentiated effector memory CD45RA+ cells. Input material: naive CD8+ T cells sorted from blood. The receptors stem from a man between 18 and 29 years old in good health.

This chain joins TRBV9 and TRBJ2-2, with 8 bases matching TRBD2. Losses at the gene ends were 7 bases for V and 1 base for J; bases not matched to a gene: 6. The length of the CDR3 is 15 residues. CDR1 SGDLS and CDR2 YYNGEE come from the germline V gene. CDR3 in amino acids: CASAGGAGNTGELFF. The CDR3 DNA follows: TGTGCCAGCGCCGGGGGGGCCGGGAACACCGGGGAGCTGTTTTTT.

The chain links TRBV9 to TRBJ1-3; D not certain. The germline CDR1 and CDR2 sequences are SGDLS and YYNGEE. The CDR3 is 14 amino acids. Trimming removed 0 bases at V and 8 bases at J, with 12 bases between. CDR3 sequence (DNA): TGTGCCAGCAGCGTAGATCCGGCCCCGGACACCATATATTTT. Its protein product is CASSVDPAPDTIYF.

This chain uses TRBV2 with TRBJ1-4, with D possibly being TRBD1 (5 bases). Germline V CDR1 and CDR2: SNHLY, FYNNEI. The CDR3 consists of 15 residues. V was cut by 5 bases and J by 4 bases, with 14 bases left in between. This CDR3 reads CASSPRLDSNEKLFF. CDR3 bases: TGTGCCAGCAGTCCAAGACTTGACAGTAATGAAAAACTGTTTTTT. Looking up the rest from reference TRBV2 and TRBJ1-4 gives the full variable domain: EPEVTQTPSHQVTQMGQEVILRCVPISNHLYFYWYRQILGQKVEFLVSFYNNEISEKSEIFDDQFSVERPDGSNFTLKIRSTKLEDSAMYFCASSPRLDSNEKLFFGSGTQLSVL.

DNA of the CDR3: TGCGCCAGCAGTGAGTGGACAGGCGTAAGCTACGAGCAGTACTTC. Translating it yields CASSEWTGVSYEQYF. This rearrangement joins TRBV10-1 to TRBJ2-7; 7 positions agree with TRBD1. CDR3 size: 15 residues. Germline CDR1 and CDR2: WNHNN and SYGVQD (reference sequence). J was trimmed by 3 bases and V by 1 base; bases with no gene match: 6.

In its sample, this clone was seen once. The same CDR3 arises from other DNA sequences in this sample as well. This chain connects TRBV6-6 to TRBJ2-7, with D tentatively TRBD1 (6 bases). This CDR3 spans 12 amino acids. Trimming left V 6 bases short and J 3 bases short, with 9 bases between. Looked up from germline, CDR1 is MNHNY and CDR2 is SVGAGI (reference sequence). The CDR3, as DNA: TGTGCCAGCAGCCAGGACAGCTACGAGCAGTACTTC. This codes for CASSQDSYEQYF.

The chain is built from TRBV28 and TRBJ1-6; TRBD1 is a possible D gene (6 bases). Germline assignment: CDR1 MDHEN and CDR2 SYDVKM. The CDR3 loop spans 15 amino acids. The germline V and J ends were trimmed by 7 bases and 8 bases, with 18 bases remaining between them. CDR3: CASNFDRRRDSPLHF. Written as DNA, the CDR3 is TGTGCCAGCAACTTCGACAGGCGGCGTGATTCACCCCTCCACTTT.

The genes are TRBV10-2 and TRBJ2-7, with D unresolved. Germline V gene sequence: CDR1 WSHSY, CDR2 SAAADI. V dropped 2 bases and J dropped 2 bases, with 4 bases sitting between them. This CDR3 spans 12 amino acids. CDR3 protein: CASSERTYEQYF. In DNA, the CDR3 is TGCGCCAGCAGTGAGCGGACCTACGAGCAGTACTTC.

The chain links TRBV29-1 to TRBJ1-2, with a possible D match to TRBD1 (5 bases). The CDR3 length is 14 residues. V lost 1 base and J 5 bases, leaving 14 bases between the germline ends. Germline V gene sequence: CDR1 SQVTM, CDR2 ANQGSEA. The DNA of the CDR3 is TGCAGCGTTGAAGGGGGACTTTACGAATATGGCTACACCTTC. It specifies CSVEGGLYEYGYTF.

In the case of this clone: The same CDR3 can be traced to other DNA sequences in this sample. V is TRBV5-6 and J is TRBJ2-2, with a tentative D call TRBD2 (5 bases). The CDR3 has 13 residues. Germline values: CDR1 SGHDT, CDR2 YYEEEE. With 0 bases removed from V and 5 bases from J, the gap between germline ends came to 5 bases. The CDR3 nucleotides are TGTGCCAGCAGCTTGGGCGGGACCGGGGAGCTGTTTTTT. Translation gives CASSLGGTGELFF.

V gene TRBV7-8 combines with J gene TRBJ2-1; D gene uncertain. Germline V CDR1 and CDR2: SGHVS, FQNEAQ. V was pared by 4 bases and J by 3 bases, with 7 bases between. The CDR3 totals 13 residues. The chain's CDR3 is CASSSDGYNEQFF. CDR3 coding DNA: TGTGCCAGCAGCTCGGACGGCTACAATGAGCAGTTCTTC.

The chain uses TRBV5-4 and TRBJ1-1; 8 bases agree with TRBD1. The CDR3 contains 17 residues. V gave up 2 bases and J gave up 6 bases; unmatched junction bases: 15. Germline values: CDR1 SGHNT, CDR2 YYREEE (reference sequence). CDR3 protein: CASSLRTGFAYLAEAFF. DNA for the CDR3: TGTGCCAGCAGCTTACGGACAGGGTTTGCGTATCTAGCTGAAGCTTTCTTT.

The J gene is TRBJ2-1, the V gene TRBV5-4; D unclear. The CDR3 loop spans 12 amino acids. Germline V CDR1 and CDR2: SGHNT, YYREEE (reference sequence). Trimming removed 0 bases at V and 2 bases at J, with 0 bases between. The CDR3 sequence: CASSLAYNEQFF. CDR3 nucleotide sequence: TGTGCCAGCAGCTTGGCCTACAATGAGCAGTTCTTC.

This chain uses TRBV29-1 with TRBJ2-7, with unresolved D. Germline assignment: CDR1 SQVTM and CDR2 ANQGSEA. The V end was cut by 7 bases, the J end by 2 bases, with 12 bases between. The length of the CDR3 is 12 residues. CDR3: CSADLQPYEQYF. Here the CDR3 DNA reads TGCAGCGCTGACCTTCAGCCCTACGAGCAGTACTTC.

The CDR3 here is CASSDDRADYEQYF. The CDR3 DNA reads as TGTGCCAGCTCAGACGACAGGGCAGACTACGAGCAGTACTTC. This chain connects TRBV18 to TRBJ2-7; 7 bases fit TRBD1. The CDR3 consists of 14 residues. V was clipped by 5 bases and J by 3 bases; unmatched bases: 7. Germline V gives CDR1 KGHSH, CDR2 LQKENI. Together with reference TRBV18 and TRBJ2-7, the CDR3 gives the full variable domain: NAGVMQNPRHLVRRRGQEARLRCSPMKGHSHVYWYRQLPEEGLKFMVYLQKENIIDESGMPKERFSAEFPKEGPSILRIQQVVRGDSAAYFCASSDDRADYEQYFGPGTRLTVT.

The chain couples TRBV27 to TRBJ2-1; D possibly corresponds to TRBD2 (5 bases). Trimming shortened V by 7 bases and J by 9 bases, and 16 bases separated the two germline ends. Germline assignment: CDR1 MNHEY and CDR2 SMNVEV (reference sequence). The CDR3 is made up of 13 amino acids. CDR3 loop: CASNEPLASEQFF. The DNA for the CDR3 is TGTGCCAGCAACGAACCCCTAGCTTCTGAGCAGTTCTTC.

The rearrangement joins TRBV18 to TRBJ2-5; D is unresolved. V was clipped by 3 bases and J by 3 bases, with 8 bases between them. This CDR3 region has 13 residues. Germline V gene lookup returns CDR1 KGHSH and CDR2 LQKENI. CDR3 sequence (DNA): TGTGCCAGCTCACCGATGGGCAAAGAGACCCAGTACTTC. Protein: CASSPMGKETQYF.

The chain combines TRBV7-2 with TRBJ1-2, with 7 bases identical to TRBD1. Germline lookup yields CDR1 SGHTA and CDR2 FQGNSA. The V and J ends lost 5 bases and 0 bases, in that order; junction bases with no gene match: 12. The CDR3 is 17 amino acids. CDR3 residues: CASSPSSGTVTNYGYTF. CDR3 DNA sequence: TGTGCCAGCAGCCCCTCATCCGGGACAGTTACTAACTATGGCTACACCTTC.

V and J are TRBV27 and TRBJ1-5; D perhaps matches TRBD1 (6 bases). CDR3 length equals 14 residues. Germline V CDR1 and CDR2: MNHEY, SMNVEV (reference sequence). The germline V and J ends were trimmed by 3 bases and 5 bases, with 11 bases remaining between them. The CDR3 DNA reads as TGTGCCAGCAGTTTTTTACAGGGCGATCAGCCCCAGCATTTT. It encodes CASSFLQGDQPQHF.

The chain is built from TRBV11-2 and TRBJ2-7, with 15 bases fitting TRBD2. Germline V CDR1 and CDR2: SGHAT, FQNNGV. V lost 6 bases and J lost 2; bases outside the gene matches: 5. The CDR3 has 16 residues. CDR3 nucleotide sequence: TGTGCCAGCAGAGGACTAGCGGGAGGGAAAACCTACGAGCAGTACTTC. Translation: CASRGLAGGKTYEQYF.

The CDR3, as DNA: TGTGCCAGCAGTTTATCAGGGTTTGCTGAAGCTTTCTTT. Protein sequence: CASSLSGFAEAFF. The rearrangement joins TRBV27 to TRBJ1-1; D is undetermined. Trimming took off 0 bases at V and 6 bases at J, with 8 bases between the two ends. CDR3 length equals 13 residues. From germline, CDR1 is MNHEY and CDR2 SMNVEV (reference sequence).